This TCR beta chain was sequenced for a study of T cells in Graves' hyperthyroidism and ophthalmopathy (dated by TCRdb to the late 2010s). Concerning the study at large: Peripheral blood samples were taken at initial diagnosis, before any treatment was given. A discovery cohort of roughly 100 patients, roughly 40 with Graves' ophthalmopathy and approximately 60 with stable Graves' hyperthyroidism, was used to find distinguishing TCR V-J signatures. Prospective prediction of ophthalmopathy was tested in an independent validation cohort consisting of fewer than 20 hyperthyroidism patients and approximately 16 patients who later progressed to ophthalmopathy. The 90 to 100 discovery patients were randomly divided into training and test sets at a 7:3 ratio. Thyroid tissue and blood T-cell repertoires from roughly 6 Graves' hyperthyroidism patients were also compared in the study. Once sampling was done, hyperthyroidism patients were given methimazole at a starting dose of 30 mg daily, whereas ophthalmopathy patients were given high-dose intravenous methylprednisolone. The paper describes TCR Vbeta CDR3 sequencing of about 140 peripheral blood samples, made up of around 41 ophthalmopathy patients, roughly 80 hyperthyroidism patients and around 17 progressor patients. Study-level results and caveats: Sample size was not statistically predetermined, and blinding of investigators to group allocation was not performed. Most expanded thyroid clonotypes (frequency above 0.001) were also detected in blood, a finding suggesting that blood repertoires may reflect thyroid immune responses. A 13 V-J signature model separated ophthalmopathy from stable hyperthyroidism, with about 90% sensitivity and just under 84% specificity in cross-validation and 80%/75% in testing. In validation, progression to ophthalmopathy was predicted by the model with around 71% sensitivity and roughly 76% specificity, a median of 6.5 months before onset.

Ophthalmopathy patients had moderately to severely active disease, Clinical Activity Score of at least 3, NOSPECS grade of at least 4, and duration under 3 months. Exclusion was applied to patients with uncontrolled infections, other autoimmune diseases, pregnancy or lactation. Diagnoses were based on clinical symptoms, serum thyroxine and TRAb, thyroid ultrasound and orbital computed tomography. PBMCs were isolated from about 10 ml of fresh peripheral blood by Ficoll-Paque density gradient centrifugation. Total RNA was extracted using Trizol reagent, and RNA quality was assessed on an Agilent 2100 Bioanalyzer. This clonotype was seen many times. There is no known antigen for this receptor. The record has no base qualities; no much larger clone is one base away. At the junction V is shortened by 2 bases and J by 2 bases; bases outside the gene matches: 4. The CDR3 numbers 18 residues from cysteine through phenylalanine. Left in the record is the CDR3 DNA by itself, 54 bases read in frame from the first base. Sequences MDHEN (CDR1) and SYDVKM (CDR2) are obtained from the germline V gene.

The TCR beta CDR3 regions were amplified from the RNA transcripts. A first-round RT-PCR of the TCR CDR3 used the HTBI primer set with the Qiagen OneStep RT-PCR kit. A second multiplex PCR round built the libraries, followed by size selection and purification. Libraries were sequenced paired-end with 100 bp reads on an Illumina HiSeq2000. The original pipeline was this. SOAPnuke was used to process the raw data, removing reads that contained adapters or uncalled bases, had a mean Phred below 15, or lacked an exact match to the constant primer or identifier. High-quality paired reads were merged with COPE v1.2.5, and unique nucleotide sequences were defined as clonotypes. MiTCR v1.1 was used to align clonotypes to the IMGT TRBV, TRBD and TRBJ reference segments. Only V-J combinations with frequency above 0.0001, covering 99.2% of repertoires, were analysed. A TCS score was defined as the ratio of F50 (clonal expansion) to E x V (chaos), with BLOSUM62-based TCRdist applied between CDR3 peptides within each V-J. Welch's t-statistics and random forest reduced 500 to 650 V-J features to 10 to 15, which were used in a naive Bayes classifier (R e1071). The public sequencing data were trimmed at Q25 with fastp and processed into clonotypes with MiXCR by TCRdb, which kept only in-frame beta chains. Identical CDR3 protein sequences are pooled into one entry, listed with their most common genes and DNA. In this record, the V and J calls reflect TCRdb's handling and not the investigators' own analysis. This sample gives 700,000 or so distinct CDR3 sequences in total; approximately 15% of them show up just once. The top ten constitute approximately 12% of the sample.

The receptor was derived from a woman aged 50 to 65 with Graves' ophthalmopathy. This chain joins TRBV28 to TRBJ2-2, with 14 bases aligning to TRBD2. What was sequenced was blood. The DNA sequence is as follows: TGTGCCAGCAGTTTACGGACTAGCGGGAGGTCTAACACCGGGGAGCTGTTTTTT. This yields the protein CASSLRTSGRSNTGELFF.